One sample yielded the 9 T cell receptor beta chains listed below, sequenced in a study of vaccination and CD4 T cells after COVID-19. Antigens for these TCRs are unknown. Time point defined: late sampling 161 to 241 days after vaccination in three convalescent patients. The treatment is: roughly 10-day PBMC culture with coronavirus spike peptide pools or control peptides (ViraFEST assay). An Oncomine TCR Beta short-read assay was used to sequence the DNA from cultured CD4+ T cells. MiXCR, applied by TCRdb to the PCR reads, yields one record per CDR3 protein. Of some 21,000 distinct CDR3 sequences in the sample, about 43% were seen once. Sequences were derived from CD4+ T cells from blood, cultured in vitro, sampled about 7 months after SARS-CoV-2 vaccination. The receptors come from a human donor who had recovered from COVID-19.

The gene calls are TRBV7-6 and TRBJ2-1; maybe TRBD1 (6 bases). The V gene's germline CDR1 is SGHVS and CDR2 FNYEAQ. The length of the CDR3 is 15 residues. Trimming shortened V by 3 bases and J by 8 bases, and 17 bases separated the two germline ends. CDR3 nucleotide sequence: TGTGCCAGCAGCTTCAGGGGTGGGTCAAGGGATGAGCAGTTCTTC. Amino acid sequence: CASSFRGGSRDEQFF.

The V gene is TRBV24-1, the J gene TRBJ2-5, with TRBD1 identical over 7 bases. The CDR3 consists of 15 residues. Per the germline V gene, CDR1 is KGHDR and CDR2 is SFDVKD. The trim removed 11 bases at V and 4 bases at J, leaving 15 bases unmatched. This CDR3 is CAIGRDSFFGETQYF. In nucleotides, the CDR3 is TGTGCCATCGGACGGGACAGTTTCTTTGGAGAGACCCAGTACTTC.

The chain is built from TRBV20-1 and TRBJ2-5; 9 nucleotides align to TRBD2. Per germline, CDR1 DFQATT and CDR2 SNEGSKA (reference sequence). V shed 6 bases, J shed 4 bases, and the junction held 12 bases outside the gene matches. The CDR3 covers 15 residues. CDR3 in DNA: TGCAGTGCGGAGTTTAGCGGGGGCGGGCCAGAGACCCAGTACTTC. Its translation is CSAEFSGGGPETQYF.

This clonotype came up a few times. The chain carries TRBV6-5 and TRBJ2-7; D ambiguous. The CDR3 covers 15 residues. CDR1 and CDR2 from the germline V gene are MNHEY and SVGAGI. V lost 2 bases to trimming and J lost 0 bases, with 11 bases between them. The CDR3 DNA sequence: TGTGCCAGCAGTTACCCGGCCCGACACTCCTACGAGCAGTACTTC. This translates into CASSYPARHSYEQYF.

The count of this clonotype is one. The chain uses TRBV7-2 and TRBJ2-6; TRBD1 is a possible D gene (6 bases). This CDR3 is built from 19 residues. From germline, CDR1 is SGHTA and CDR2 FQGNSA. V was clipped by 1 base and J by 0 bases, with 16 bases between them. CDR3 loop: CASSLEPLAGVSGANVLTF. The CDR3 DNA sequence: TGTGCCAGCAGCTTAGAACCCCTGGCAGGGGTCTCTGGGGCCAACGTCCTGACTTTC.

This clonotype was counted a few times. The CDR3 nucleotides read TGCAGTGCTGAGGCGACAGGGGGTTTGGATCAGCCCCAGCATTTT. Translated, it gives CSAEATGGLDQPQHF. The chain joins TRBV20-1 to TRBJ1-5; 9 nucleotides align to TRBD1. V gave up 5 bases and J gave up 5 bases; unmatched junction bases: 10. CDR1 and CDR2 (germline): DFQATT, SNEGSKA (reference sequence). CDR3 length: 15 residues.

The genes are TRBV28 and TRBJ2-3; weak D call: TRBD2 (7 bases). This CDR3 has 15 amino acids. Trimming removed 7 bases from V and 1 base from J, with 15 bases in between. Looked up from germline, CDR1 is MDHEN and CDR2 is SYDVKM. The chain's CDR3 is CASTGGGEGTDTQYF. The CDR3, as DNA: TGTGCCAGCACCGGAGGGGGGGAAGGCACAGATACGCAGTATTTT.

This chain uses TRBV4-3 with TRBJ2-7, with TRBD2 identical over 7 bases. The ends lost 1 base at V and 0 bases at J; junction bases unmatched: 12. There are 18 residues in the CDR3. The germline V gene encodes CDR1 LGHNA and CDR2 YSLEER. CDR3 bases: TGCGCCAGCAGCCAAGGGTGGTCGGGAGGCCCAAGCTCCTACGAGCAGTACTTC. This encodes CASSQGWSGGPSSYEQYF.

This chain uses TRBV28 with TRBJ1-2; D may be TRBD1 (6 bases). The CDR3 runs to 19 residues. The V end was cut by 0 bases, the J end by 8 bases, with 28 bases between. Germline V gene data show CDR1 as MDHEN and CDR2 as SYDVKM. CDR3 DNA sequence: TGTGCCAGCAGTTTATGGGAGTTGGGCGCGGGGGCTTGGGGCGACGGCTACACCTTC. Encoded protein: CASSLWELGAGAWGDGYTF.